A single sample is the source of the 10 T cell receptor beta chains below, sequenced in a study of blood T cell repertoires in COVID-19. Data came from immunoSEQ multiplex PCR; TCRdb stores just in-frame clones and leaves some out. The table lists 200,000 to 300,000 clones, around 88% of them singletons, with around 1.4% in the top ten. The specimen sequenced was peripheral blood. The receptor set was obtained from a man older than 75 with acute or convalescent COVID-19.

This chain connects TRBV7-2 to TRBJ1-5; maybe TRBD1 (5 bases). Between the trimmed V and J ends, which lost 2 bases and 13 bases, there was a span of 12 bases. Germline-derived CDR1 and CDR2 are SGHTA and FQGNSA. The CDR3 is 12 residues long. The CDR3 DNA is TGTGCCAGCAGCTTAATGCCAGGGACTCAGCATTTT. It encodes CASSLMPGTQHF.

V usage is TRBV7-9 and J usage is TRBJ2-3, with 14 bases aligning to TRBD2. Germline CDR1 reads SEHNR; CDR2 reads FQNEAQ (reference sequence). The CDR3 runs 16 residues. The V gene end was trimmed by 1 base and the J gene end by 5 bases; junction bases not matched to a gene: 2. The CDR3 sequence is CASSLEGLAGVDTQYF. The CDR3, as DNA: TGTGCCAGCAGCTTAGAGGGACTAGCGGGAGTAGATACGCAGTATTTT.

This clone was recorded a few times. CDR3 in amino acids: CASSPGWRGLEGEYF. DNA for the CDR3: TGTGCCAGCAGTCCCGGTTGGCGGGGCCTGGAAGGAGAGTACTTC. J is TRBJ2-7 and V is TRBV7-2, with D perhaps TRBD2 (6 bases). Germline V gene lookup returns CDR1 SGHTA and CDR2 FQGNSA. V was shortened by 6 bases and J by 11 bases, with 26 bases between the two germline ends. The CDR3 covers 15 residues.

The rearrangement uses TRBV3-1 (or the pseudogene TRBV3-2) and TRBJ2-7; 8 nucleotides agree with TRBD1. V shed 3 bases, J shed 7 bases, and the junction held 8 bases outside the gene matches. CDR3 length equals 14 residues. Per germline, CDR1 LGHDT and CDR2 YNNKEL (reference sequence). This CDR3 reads CASSQTGARGEQYF. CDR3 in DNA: TGTGCCAGCAGCCAGACAGGGGCCCGTGGGGAGCAGTACTTC.

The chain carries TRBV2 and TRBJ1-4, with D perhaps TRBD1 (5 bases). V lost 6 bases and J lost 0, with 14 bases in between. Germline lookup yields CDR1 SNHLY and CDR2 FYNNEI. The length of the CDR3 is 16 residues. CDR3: CASSLGWGATNEKLFF. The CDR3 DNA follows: TGTGCCAGCAGCCTAGGTTGGGGGGCAACTAATGAAAAACTGTTTTTT.

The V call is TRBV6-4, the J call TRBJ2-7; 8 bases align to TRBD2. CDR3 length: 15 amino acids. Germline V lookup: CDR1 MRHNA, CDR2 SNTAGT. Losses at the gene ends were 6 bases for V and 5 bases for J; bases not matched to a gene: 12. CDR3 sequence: CASRIRGGDRDEQYF. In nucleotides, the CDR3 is TGTGCCAGCAGAATACGGGGGGGGGACCGGGACGAGCAGTACTTC.

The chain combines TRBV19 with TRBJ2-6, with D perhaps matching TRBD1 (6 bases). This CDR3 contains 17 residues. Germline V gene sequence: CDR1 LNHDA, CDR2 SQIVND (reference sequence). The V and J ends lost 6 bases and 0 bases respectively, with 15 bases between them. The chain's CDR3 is CASSLGHLPSGANVLTF. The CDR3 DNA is TGTGCCAGTAGCTTGGGACACCTACCCTCTGGGGCCAACGTCCTGACTTTC.

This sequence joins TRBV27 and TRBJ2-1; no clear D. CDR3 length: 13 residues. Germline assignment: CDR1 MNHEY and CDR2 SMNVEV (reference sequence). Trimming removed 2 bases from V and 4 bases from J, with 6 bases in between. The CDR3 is CASSLVAYNEQFF. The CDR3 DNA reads TGTGCCAGCAGTTTAGTAGCTTACAATGAGCAGTTCTTC.

The CDR3 DNA sequence: TGTGCCAGCAGCCCGGGACAGTGGAACACTGAAGCTTTCTTT. Translation: CASSPGQWNTEAFF. V is TRBV9 and J is TRBJ1-1; 7 positions agree with TRBD1. V shed 4 bases, J shed 1 base, and the junction held 4 bases outside the gene matches. This CDR3 is 14 amino acids long. The germline gives CDR1 SGDLS, CDR2 YYNGEE.

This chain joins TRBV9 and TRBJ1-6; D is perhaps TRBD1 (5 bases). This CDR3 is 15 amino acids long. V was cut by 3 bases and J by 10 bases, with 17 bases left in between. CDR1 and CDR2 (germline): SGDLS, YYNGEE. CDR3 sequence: CASSARRDSPSPLHF. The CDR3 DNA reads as TGTGCCAGCAGCGCGCGACGGGACTCTCCATCACCCCTCCACTTT. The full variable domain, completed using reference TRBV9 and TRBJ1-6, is DSGVTQTPKHLITATGQRVTLRCSPRSGDLSVYWYQQSLDQGLQFLIQYYNGEERAKGNILERFSAQQFPDLHSELNLSSLELGDSALYFCASSARRDSPSPLHFGNGTRLTVT.